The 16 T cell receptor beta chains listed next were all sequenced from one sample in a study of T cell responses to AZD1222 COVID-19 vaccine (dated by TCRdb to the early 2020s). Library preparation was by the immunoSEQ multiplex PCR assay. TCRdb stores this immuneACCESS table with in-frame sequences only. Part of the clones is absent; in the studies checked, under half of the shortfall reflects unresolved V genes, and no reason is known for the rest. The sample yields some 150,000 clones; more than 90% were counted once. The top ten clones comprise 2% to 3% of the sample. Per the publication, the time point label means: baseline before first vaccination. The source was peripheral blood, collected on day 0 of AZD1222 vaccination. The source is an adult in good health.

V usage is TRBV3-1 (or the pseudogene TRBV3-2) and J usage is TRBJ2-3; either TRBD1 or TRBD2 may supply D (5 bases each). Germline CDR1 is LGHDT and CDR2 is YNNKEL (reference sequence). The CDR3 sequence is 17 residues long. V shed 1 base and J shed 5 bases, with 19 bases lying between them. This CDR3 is CASSQAGRERGGDTQYF. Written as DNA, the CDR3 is TGTGCCAGCAGCCAAGCGGGACGAGAAAGGGGTGGAGATACGCAGTATTTT.

The CDR3 region is CASTPGLAGGWAGELFF. CDR3 sequence (DNA): TGTGCCAGCACCCCGGGACTAGCGGGAGGTTGGGCCGGGGAGCTGTTTTTT. V is TRBV7-8 and J is TRBJ2-2; 15 bases match TRBD2. CDR3 size: 17 residues. After removal of 7 bases from V and 6 bases from J, the junction contained 9 bases not matched to a gene. Looked up from germline, CDR1 is SGHVS and CDR2 is FQNEAQ.

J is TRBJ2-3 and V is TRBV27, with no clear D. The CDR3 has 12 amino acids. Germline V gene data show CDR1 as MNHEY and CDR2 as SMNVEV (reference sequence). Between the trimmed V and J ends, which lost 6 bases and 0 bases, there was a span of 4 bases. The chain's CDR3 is CASRLSTDTQYF. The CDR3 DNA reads TGTGCCAGCAGGCTAAGCACAGATACGCAGTATTTT.

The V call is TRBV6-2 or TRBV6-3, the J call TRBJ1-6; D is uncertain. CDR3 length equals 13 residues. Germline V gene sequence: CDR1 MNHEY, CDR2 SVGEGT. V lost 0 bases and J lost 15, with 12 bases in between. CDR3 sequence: CASSYSQPRILHF. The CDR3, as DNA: TGTGCCAGCAGTTACTCACAGCCTCGGATCCTCCACTTT.

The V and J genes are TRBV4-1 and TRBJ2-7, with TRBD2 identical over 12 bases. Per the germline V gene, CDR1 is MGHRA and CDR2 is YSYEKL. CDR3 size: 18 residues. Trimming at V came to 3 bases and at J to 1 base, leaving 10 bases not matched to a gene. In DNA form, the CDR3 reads TGCGCCAGCAGCCAGATCGTCCCACTAGCGGGAGGATCCTACGAGCAGTACTTC. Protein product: CASSQIVPLAGGSYEQYF.

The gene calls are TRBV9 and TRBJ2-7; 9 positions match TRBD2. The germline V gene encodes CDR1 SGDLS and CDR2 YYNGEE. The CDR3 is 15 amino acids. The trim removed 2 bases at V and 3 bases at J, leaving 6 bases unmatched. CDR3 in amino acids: CASSVVAGEGYEQYF. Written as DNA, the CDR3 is TGTGCCAGCAGCGTGGTAGCGGGAGAGGGCTACGAGCAGTACTTC.

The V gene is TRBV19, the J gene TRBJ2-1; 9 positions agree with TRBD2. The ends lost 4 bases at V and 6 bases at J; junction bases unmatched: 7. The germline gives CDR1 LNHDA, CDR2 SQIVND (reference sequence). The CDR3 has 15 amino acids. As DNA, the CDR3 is TGTGCCAGTAGTACCGGGACTAGCCCTATCAATGAGCAGTTCTTC. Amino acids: CASSTGTSPINEQFF.

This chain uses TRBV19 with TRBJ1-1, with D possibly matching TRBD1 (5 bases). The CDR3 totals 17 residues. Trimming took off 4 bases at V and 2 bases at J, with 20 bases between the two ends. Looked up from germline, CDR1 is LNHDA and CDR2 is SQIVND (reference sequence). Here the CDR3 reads CASSKQVGAGVNTEAFF. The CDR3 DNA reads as TGTGCCAGTAGTAAACAAGTTGGGGCAGGTGTTAACACTGAAGCTTTCTTT. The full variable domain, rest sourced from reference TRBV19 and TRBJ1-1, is DGGITQSPKYLFRKEGQNVTLSCEQNLNHDAMYWYRQDPGQGLRLIYYSQIVNDFQKGDIAEGYSVSREKKESFPLTVTSAQKNPTAFYLCASSKQVGAGVNTEAFFGQGTRLTVV.

CDR3 region: CASSLLAGGNEQFF. The DNA of the CDR3 is TGTGCCAGCAGCTTACTAGCGGGAGGGAATGAGCAGTTCTTC. V is TRBV7-2 and J is TRBJ2-1; 12 bases align to TRBD2. With 2 bases clipped from V and 7 bases from J, the junction kept 0 bases outside the gene matches. CDR1 and CDR2 from the germline V gene are SGHTA and FQGNSA. CDR3 length: 14 residues. Based on the CDR3 plus reference TRBV7-2 and TRBJ2-1, the full variable domain is GAGVSQSPSNKVTEKGKDVELRCDPISGHTALYWYRQSLGQGLEFLIYFQGNSAPDKSGLPSDRFSAERTGGSVSTLTIQRTQQEDSAVYLCASSLLAGGNEQFFGPGTRLTVL.

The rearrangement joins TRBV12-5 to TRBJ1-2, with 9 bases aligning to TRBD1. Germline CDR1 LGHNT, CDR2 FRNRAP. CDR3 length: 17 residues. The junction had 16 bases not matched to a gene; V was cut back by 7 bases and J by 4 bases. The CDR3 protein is CASAEPLTGGRSYGYTF. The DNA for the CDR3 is TGTGCTAGTGCCGAACCCCTAACAGGGGGCAGAAGCTATGGCTACACCTTC. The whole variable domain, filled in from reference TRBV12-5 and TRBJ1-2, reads DARVTQTPRHKVTEMGQEVTMRCQPILGHNTVFWYRQTMMQGLELLAYFRNRAPLDDSGMPKDRFSAEMPDATLATLKIQPSEPRDSAVYFCASAEPLTGGRSYGYTFGSGTRLTVV.

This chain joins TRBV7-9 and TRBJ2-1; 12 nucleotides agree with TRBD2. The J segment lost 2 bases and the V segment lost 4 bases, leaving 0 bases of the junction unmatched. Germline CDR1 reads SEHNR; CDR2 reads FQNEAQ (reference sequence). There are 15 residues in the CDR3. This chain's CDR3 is CASSWTSGTYNEQFF. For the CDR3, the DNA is TGTGCCAGCAGCTGGACTAGCGGGACCTACAATGAGCAGTTCTTC.

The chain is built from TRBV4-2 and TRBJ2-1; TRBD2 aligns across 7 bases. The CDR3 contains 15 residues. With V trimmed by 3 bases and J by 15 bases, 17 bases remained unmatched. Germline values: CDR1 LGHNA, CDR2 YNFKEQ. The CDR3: CASSHPLRGGTNAFF. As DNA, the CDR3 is TGTGCCAGCAGCCATCCCCTAAGGGGCGGGACTAATGCGTTCTTC.

CDR3 coding DNA: TGTGCCAGCAGAAACTTAGCGGGAGGGCCCGGGGAGCTGTTTTTT. Amino acids: CASRNLAGGPGELFF. The chain couples TRBV6-5 to TRBJ2-2, with 11 bases lining up with TRBD2. V was pared by 6 bases and J by 6 bases, with 6 bases of the junction left unmatched. CDR3 length: 15 amino acids. The germline V gene has CDR1 MNHEY and CDR2 SVGAGI.

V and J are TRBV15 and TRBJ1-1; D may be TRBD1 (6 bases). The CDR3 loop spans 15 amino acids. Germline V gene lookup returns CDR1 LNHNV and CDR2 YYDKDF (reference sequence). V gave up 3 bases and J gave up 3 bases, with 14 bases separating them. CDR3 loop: CATSRGDNSDTEAFF. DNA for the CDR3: TGTGCCACCAGCAGGGGGGACAACTCAGACACTGAAGCTTTCTTT.

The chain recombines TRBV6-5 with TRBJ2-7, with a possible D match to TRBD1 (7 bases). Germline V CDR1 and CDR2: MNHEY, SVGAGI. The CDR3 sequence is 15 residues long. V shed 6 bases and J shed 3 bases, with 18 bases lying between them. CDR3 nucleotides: TGTGCCAGCAGGCCCGGGACAGCGGGTTACTACGAGCAGTACTTC. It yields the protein CASRPGTAGYYEQYF.

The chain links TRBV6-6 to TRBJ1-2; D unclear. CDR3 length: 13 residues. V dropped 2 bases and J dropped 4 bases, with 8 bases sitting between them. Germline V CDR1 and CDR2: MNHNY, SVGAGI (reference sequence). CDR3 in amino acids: CASSYSEGYGYTF. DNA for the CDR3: TGTGCCAGCAGTTACAGCGAGGGCTATGGCTACACCTTC.